The sequence of this T cell receptor beta chain was determined in a study of blood T cell repertoires in COVID-19. Germline loops: CDR1 SEHNR, CDR2 FQNEAQ (reference sequence). The CDR3 runs to 15 residues. V shed 3 bases and J 6 bases; nucleotides not matched to a gene: 6. The repertoire was sequenced with immunoSEQ multiplex PCR; TCRdb's copy has only in-frame clones and lacks some. Of 150,000 to 200,000 clones in the sample, about 81% were seen once. This clone was seen many times. Sequencing used peripheral blood. V and J are TRBV7-9 and TRBJ2-1; 9 nucleotides agree with TRBD2. The sequence derives from a human donor in a cohort sampled during active COVID-19. CDR3 in DNA: TGTGCCAGCAGCTTCTCTAGCGGGAATTCCAATGAGCAGTTCTTC. It yields the protein CASSFSSGNSNEQFF.